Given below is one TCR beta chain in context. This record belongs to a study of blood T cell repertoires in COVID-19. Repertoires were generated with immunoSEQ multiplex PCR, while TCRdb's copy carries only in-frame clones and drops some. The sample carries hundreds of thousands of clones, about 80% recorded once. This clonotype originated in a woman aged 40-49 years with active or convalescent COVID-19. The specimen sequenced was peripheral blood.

The CDR3 sequence is CSVEPGQGSGNTIYF. The DNA of the CDR3 is TGCAGCGTTGAACCTGGACAGGGATCTGGAAACACCATATATTTT. V usage is TRBV29-1 and J usage is TRBJ1-3; TRBD1 matches at 8 bases. This CDR3 has 15 residues. Trimming cost V 2 bases and J 1 base; bases outside gene matches: 4. CDR1 SQVTM and CDR2 ANQGSEA come from the germline V gene.